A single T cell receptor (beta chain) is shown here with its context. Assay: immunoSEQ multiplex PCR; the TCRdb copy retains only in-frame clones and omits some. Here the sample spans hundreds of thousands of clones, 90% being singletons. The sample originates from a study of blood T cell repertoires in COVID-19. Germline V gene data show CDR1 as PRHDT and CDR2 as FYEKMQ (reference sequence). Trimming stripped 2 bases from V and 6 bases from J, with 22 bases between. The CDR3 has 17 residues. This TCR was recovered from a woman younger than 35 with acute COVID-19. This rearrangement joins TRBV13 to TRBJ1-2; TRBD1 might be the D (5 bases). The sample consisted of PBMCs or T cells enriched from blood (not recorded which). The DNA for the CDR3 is TGTGCCAGCAGCTTATGGCAGGGACCCGTGGGAGGAGATGGCTACACCTTC. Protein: CASSLWQGPVGGDGYTF.